The 8 T cell receptor beta chains in this list originate from one sample, sequenced in a study of blood T cell repertoires in COVID-19. Libraries were prepared by immunoSEQ multiplex PCR; TCRdb keeps only in-frame clonotypes and omits some of them. The table includes 130,000 to 150,000 clones, around four fifths detected once. The sequenced sample consisted of peripheral blood. The receptor set was obtained from a woman between 35 and 50 years old with active or convalescent COVID-19.

There are a few counts of this clone. J is TRBJ1-5 and V is TRBV19, with D unclear. Germline V gene lookup returns CDR1 LNHDA and CDR2 SQIVND (reference sequence). Trimming cost V 1 base and J 6 bases, with 10 bases left between them. The CDR3 is 14 amino acids. DNA of the CDR3: TGTGCCAGTAGTATAGCGGAGGTAATTCAGCCCCAGCATTTT. Encoded protein: CASSIAEVIQPQHF.

As to this clone: Sequence at one end of the junction differs from germline and may be a read error. V and J are TRBV4-1 and TRBJ2-1, with TRBD2 matching over 9 bases. CDR3 size: 17 residues. Germline loops: CDR1 MGHRA, CDR2 YSYEKL. The CDR3 is CASSQEGPGRAGGPILF. The CDR3 DNA reads as TGCGCCAGCAGCCAAGAGGGCCCCGGACGGGCGGGAGGGCCGATCCTCTTC.

The V and J genes are TRBV5-1 and TRBJ2-1; 7 nucleotides align to TRBD1. Germline V lookup: CDR1 SGHRS, CDR2 YFSETQ. The J segment lost 3 bases and the V segment lost 3 bases, leaving 6 bases of the junction unmatched. The CDR3 is 15 amino acids. CDR3 residues: CASSSQTGIYNEQFF. The DNA for the CDR3 is TGCGCCAGCAGCTCACAGACAGGGATCTACAATGAGCAGTTCTTC.

The V gene is TRBV24-1, the J gene TRBJ1-2; a possible D gene is TRBD1 (5 bases). The CDR3 sequence is 14 residues long. Germline CDR1 and CDR2: KGHDR and SFDVKD. V was pared by 5 bases and J by 7 bases, with 16 bases between. Here the CDR3 reads CATSGSPRDGGYTF. The DNA of the CDR3 is TGTGCCACCAGTGGTTCCCCCAGGGATGGTGGCTACACCTTC.

The gene calls are TRBV18 and TRBJ2-1, with 12 nucleotides matching TRBD2. Germline-derived CDR1 and CDR2 are KGHSH and LQKENI. This CDR3 spans 15 amino acids. J lost 7 bases, V lost 2 bases, and 3 bases had no gene match. The CDR3 reads CASSPGLAGRNEQFF. Here the CDR3 DNA reads TGTGCCAGCTCACCAGGACTAGCGGGAAGGAATGAGCAGTTCTTC.

The chain joins TRBV30 to TRBJ1-4; the match to TRBD1 covers 7 bases. This CDR3 has 12 amino acids. Germline values: CDR1 GTSNPN, CDR2 SVGIG (reference sequence). V gave up 5 bases and J gave up 7 bases; unmatched junction bases: 4. CDR3 DNA sequence: TGTGCCTGGCGTCACAGGGGTGAAAAACTGTTTTTT. This sequence encodes CAWRHRGEKLFF.

This chain joins TRBV30 and TRBJ1-2, with 9 nucleotides matching TRBD1. Germline CDR1 reads GTSNPN; CDR2 reads SVGIG (reference sequence). The CDR3 spans 15 residues. With 3 bases clipped from V and 4 bases from J, the junction kept 9 bases outside the gene matches. The CDR3 nucleotides read TGTGCCTGGAGCGACCCCGGGACAGGGACCTATGGCTACACCTTC. It codes for CAWSDPGTGTYGYTF.

This clone was counted a few times. The chain couples TRBV2 to TRBJ1-2, with no clear D. The CDR3 consists of 12 residues. V gave up 5 bases and J gave up 5 bases, with 9 bases separating them. Germline V lookup: CDR1 SNHLY, CDR2 FYNNEI. The CDR3 loop is CASSMASYGYTF. CDR3 DNA sequence: TGTGCCAGCAGTATGGCATCTTATGGCTACACCTTC.